Below are 26 T cell receptor beta chains sequenced from a single sample in a study of T-cell reconstitution after alpha-beta-depleted transplantation in children. A library of TCRbeta sequences, prepared with unique molecular identifiers, was generated. Each CDR3 protein gets one entry after TCRdb re-called the PCR reads with MiXCR. This sample has around 450,000 distinct CDR3 sequences; 10% occur once, and the top ten carry 2% to 2.5%. Sequencing used PBMCs, obtained before TCRalphabeta/CD19-depleted stem cell transplant. The receptors originated from a child aged 2-15 years with inherited bone marrow failure, due to receive a stem cell transplant.

This clonotype was seen ten or more times. V and J are TRBV28 and TRBJ2-7; 14 bases map to TRBD2. Germline V gives CDR1 MDHEN, CDR2 SYDVKM. V shed 6 bases, J shed 2 bases, and the junction held 12 bases outside the gene matches. The CDR3 length is 18 residues. CDR3 protein: CASRRTSGRLGHPYEQYF. CDR3 coding DNA: TGTGCCAGCAGACGGACTAGCGGGAGGTTGGGGCACCCCTACGAGCAGTACTTC.

In this sample, this clonotype turned up many times. The chain couples TRBV7-2 to TRBJ2-1; D perhaps matches TRBD2 (6 bases). The CDR3 extends over 15 amino acids. The V gene's germline CDR1 is SGHTA and CDR2 FQGNSA. V lost 3 bases, J lost 4 bases, and 13 bases lay in between. The CDR3: CASSFLAPRYNEQFF. Here the CDR3 DNA reads TGTGCCAGCAGCTTCCTAGCGCCCAGGTACAATGAGCAGTTCTTC.

This clonotype was detected ten times or more. V is TRBV5-1 and J is TRBJ2-7; D tentatively reads TRBD1 or TRBD2 (5 bases each). CDR1 and CDR2 from the germline V gene are SGHRS and YFSETQ. V lost 4 bases to trimming and J lost 2 bases, with 13 bases between them. The CDR3 covers 14 residues. CDR3 protein: CASSPRDRPYEQYF. In DNA, the CDR3 is TGCGCCAGCAGCCCCCGGGACCGCCCCTACGAGCAGTACTTC. Full variable domain (rest looked up from reference TRBV5-1 and TRBJ2-7): KAGVTQTPRYLIKTRGQQVTLSCSPISGHRSVSWYQQTPGQGLQFLFEYFSETQRNKGNFPGRFSGRQFSNSRSEMNVSTLELGDSALYLCASSPRDRPYEQYFGPGTRLTVT.

The rearrangement joins TRBV29-1 to TRBJ2-3; TRBD2 aligns across 8 bases. CDR3 size: 14 residues. After removal of 6 bases from V and 3 bases from J, the junction contained 8 bases not matched to a gene. Germline V CDR1 and CDR2: SQVTM, ANQGSEA. This CDR3 is CSVPGGGGTDTQYF. The CDR3 region has the DNA TGCAGCGTCCCCGGGGGGGGGGGAACAGATACGCAGTATTTT.

At least ten counts were recorded for this clonotype. The chain carries TRBV12-3 or TRBV12-4 and TRBJ2-5; 7 nucleotides line up with TRBD1. V gave up 6 bases and J gave up 2 bases; unmatched junction bases: 3. The CDR3 spans 13 residues. CDR3 sequence: CASSTDRQETQYF. In DNA form, the CDR3 reads TGTGCCAGCAGCACGGACAGGCAAGAGACCCAGTACTTC.

This clonotype has at least ten counts. The V call is TRBV4-1, the J call TRBJ1-1, with 9 bases aligning to TRBD1. The germline CDR1 and CDR2 sequences are MGHRA and YSYEKL. Germline trimming cut 0 bases from V and 13 bases from J; bases unmatched to any gene: 9. The CDR3 extends over 14 amino acids. CDR3 coding DNA: TGCGCCAGCAGCCAAGATACGACAGGGGGGTTCGGTTTCTTT. It encodes CASSQDTTGGFGFF.

This clonotype was seen repeatedly, ten times or more. The rearrangement links TRBV12-3 or TRBV12-4 to TRBJ2-5; D gene uncertain. The CDR3 runs 15 residues. V shed 2 bases and J shed 2 bases, with 12 bases lying between them. In DNA form, the CDR3 reads TGTGCCAGCAGTTTAAACTCCGGGTTACAAGAGACCCAGTACTTC. This encodes CASSLNSGLQETQYF.

V and J are TRBV20-1 and TRBJ2-1; D may be TRBD1 (6 bases). The CDR3 has 13 residues. CDR1 and CDR2 from the germline V gene are DFQATT and SNEGSKA (reference sequence). V dropped 4 bases and J dropped 2 bases, with 9 bases sitting between them. The CDR3, as DNA: TGCAGTGCTAAGCGGACAGCCTACAATGAGCAGTTCTTC. Its translation: CSAKRTAYNEQFF.

This clonotype was observed many times. The chain carries TRBV2 and TRBJ2-1, with a tentative D call TRBD2 (5 bases). There are 12 residues in the CDR3. The V end was cut by 6 bases, the J end by 3 bases, with 6 bases between. The V gene's germline CDR1 is SNHLY and CDR2 FYNNEI. CDR3 DNA sequence: TGTGCCAGCAGCCGGGACTACAATGAGCAGTTCTTC. Its protein is CASSRDYNEQFF. The complete variable domain, with remaining parts taken from reference TRBV2 and TRBJ2-1, reads EPEVTQTPSHQVTQMGQEVILRCVPISNHLYFYWYRQILGQKVEFLVSFYNNEISEKSEIFDDQFSVERPDGSNFTLKIRSTKLEDSAMYFCASSRDYNEQFFGPGTRLTVL.

The V call is TRBV6-5, the J call TRBJ2-7, with D uncertain. From germline, CDR1 is MNHEY and CDR2 SVGAGI. V was cut by 0 bases and J by 1 base, with 7 bases left in between. The CDR3 length is 14 residues. DNA for the CDR3: TGTGCCAGCAGTTACTCACTGGGGTCCTACGAGCAGTACTTC. It specifies CASSYSLGSYEQYF.

V gene TRBV12-3 or TRBV12-4 combines with J gene TRBJ2-2, with 14 bases aligning to TRBD2. V lost 5 bases and J lost 2; bases outside the gene matches: 4. The CDR3 extends over 17 amino acids. CDR3 sequence (DNA): TGTGCCAGCAGTGCTGGACTAGCGGGAGGAAACACCGGGGAGCTGTTTTTT. Protein sequence: CASSAGLAGGNTGELFF.

Many counts were recorded for this clonotype. The chain is built from TRBV3-1 and TRBJ2-5, with D perhaps TRBD1 (5 bases). CDR1 and CDR2 (germline): LGHDT, YNNKEL (reference sequence). V shed 1 base and J shed 0 bases, with 18 bases lying between them. The CDR3 covers 18 residues. This chain's CDR3 is CASSQGGPTYRYQETQYF. In DNA, the CDR3 is TGTGCCAGCAGCCAAGGGGGTCCGACTTACAGGTACCAAGAGACCCAGTACTTC.

This sequence joins TRBV20-1 and TRBJ2-7; 8 bases agree with TRBD2. Germline V gene data show CDR1 as DFQATT and CDR2 as SNEGSKA (reference sequence). V trimming: 1 base; J trimming: 2 bases; junction bases outside the gene matches: 7. The CDR3 extends over 15 amino acids. The CDR3 DNA sequence: TGCAGTGCTAGAGCGCCGGGACTAGGCCCCTACGAGCAGTACTTC. As protein: CSARAPGLGPYEQYF.

This clonotype was seen ten or more times. The chain joins TRBV7-9 to TRBJ2-1, with TRBD2 identical over 8 bases. CDR3 length equals 14 residues. Looked up from germline, CDR1 is SEHNR and CDR2 is FQNEAQ (reference sequence). V shed 8 bases and J 9 bases; nucleotides not matched to a gene: 12. The CDR3 sequence: CASVVSGSGGEQFF. The CDR3 DNA sequence: TGTGCCAGCGTAGTGAGCGGGAGCGGAGGTGAGCAGTTCTTC.

The table lists this clonotype with many counts. The rearrangement links TRBV5-6 to TRBJ2-2; a weak D match, TRBD2 (5 bases). CDR3 length equals 15 residues. Germline V gene data show CDR1 as SGHDT and CDR2 as YYEEEE. The V and J ends lost 0 bases and 6 bases respectively, with 12 bases between them. The CDR3: CASSLGVLEAGELFF. The DNA for the CDR3 is TGTGCCAGCAGCTTGGGTGTATTGGAGGCCGGGGAGCTGTTTTTT.

On this clonotype itself: A much larger clone sits a single nucleotide away, making a read error possible. The chain recombines TRBV14 with TRBJ2-1; TRBD2 aligns across 9 bases. Germline V CDR1 and CDR2: SGHDN, FVKESK. The CDR3 runs 15 residues. The CDR3 sequence is CANSILAGEYDEQFF. Here the CDR3 DNA reads TGTGCCAACAGCATTTTAGCGGGAGAGTATGATGAGCAGTTCTTC.

On this clonotype: A much bigger clone sits one base away, suggesting this may be a read error. V gene TRBV7-9 combines with J gene TRBJ1-1; a possible D gene is TRBD1 (5 bases). The CDR3 spans 15 residues. Germline V gene lookup returns CDR1 SEHNR and CDR2 FQNEAQ (reference sequence). Trimming shortened V by 6 bases and J by 3 bases, and 17 bases separated the two germline ends. The CDR3 spells CASRPGWGEDTEAFF. The CDR3 DNA follows: TGTGCCAGCAGACCGGGCTGGGGGGAGGACACTGAAGCTTTCTTT.

This clonotype has at least ten counts. The genes are TRBV5-6 and TRBJ2-1; 9 nucleotides align to TRBD1. The CDR3 totals 19 residues. V trimming: 2 bases; J trimming: 4 bases; junction bases outside the gene matches: 16. Germline V gene data show CDR1 as SGHDT and CDR2 as YYEEEE. CDR3 in amino acids: CASSFDYATGGIRYNEQFF. As DNA, the CDR3 is TGTGCCAGCAGCTTCGACTACGCTACAGGGGGCATAAGGTACAATGAGCAGTTCTTC.

This clonotype showed up many times. This chain links TRBV11-2 with TRBJ2-7; no clear D gene. Per germline, CDR1 SGHAT and CDR2 FQNNGV. CDR3 size: 11 residues. Trimming left V 1 base short and J 3 bases short, with 1 base between. CDR3 in DNA: TGTGCCAGCAGCTTAGTCTACGAGCAGTACTTC. Translating it yields CASSLVYEQYF.

This clonotype came up many times. The V and J genes are TRBV12-5 and TRBJ2-1, with 16 positions matching TRBD2. The trim removed 5 bases at V and 8 bases at J, leaving 12 bases unmatched. The length of the CDR3 is 18 residues. Germline V CDR1 and CDR2: LGHNT, FRNRAP. The CDR3 nucleotides read TGTGCTAGTGGTGAGGGACTAGCGGGAGGGCCTATCTCCGATGAGCAGTTCTTC. Protein product: CASGEGLAGGPISDEQFF. Together with reference TRBV12-5 and TRBJ2-1, the CDR3 gives the full variable domain: DARVTQTPRHKVTEMGQEVTMRCQPILGHNTVFWYRQTMMQGLELLAYFRNRAPLDDSGMPKDRFSAEMPDATLATLKIQPSEPRDSAVYFCASGEGLAGGPISDEQFFGPGTRLTVL.

This chain links TRBV20-1 with TRBJ2-2, with 7 bases lining up with TRBD2. CDR1 is DFQATT, CDR2 SNEGSKA, per germline (reference sequence). The CDR3 runs to 14 residues. V dropped 6 bases and J dropped 5; count of bases not matched to a gene: 9. CDR3 nucleotides: TGCAGTGCGGGGGGGAGCCGAGGGACCGGGGAGCTGTTTTTT. Encoded protein: CSAGGSRGTGELFF.

This clonotype was counted at least ten times. The V and J genes are TRBV20-1 and TRBJ2-5, with 16 bases lining up with TRBD2. The CDR3 is 17 residues long. The trim removed 1 base at V and 2 bases at J, leaving 4 bases unmatched. Germline CDR1 is DFQATT and CDR2 is SNEGSKA (reference sequence). The CDR3 region has the DNA TGCAGTGCTAGAGGGGGACTAGCGGGAGGGTTGCAAGAGACCCAGTACTTC. Translation gives CSARGGLAGGLQETQYF.

This clonotype was seen a few times. The genes are TRBV7-9 and TRBJ2-5, with 10 bases identical to TRBD2. This CDR3 region has 15 residues. CDR1 and CDR2 (germline): SEHNR, FQNEAQ (reference sequence). With V trimmed by 3 bases and J by 4 bases, 5 bases remained unmatched. The CDR3: CASSLASGSGETQYF. The CDR3 coding sequence is TGTGCCAGCAGCTTGGCTAGCGGGAGTGGAGAGACCCAGTACTTC.

There are many counts of this clonotype. This chain links TRBV12-3 or TRBV12-4 with TRBJ2-1, with D possibly TRBD2 on 6 matching bases. V gave up 7 bases and J gave up 5 bases, with 15 bases separating them. CDR3 size: 14 residues. The CDR3 DNA reads as TGTGCCAGCACCCTAGGACTATGGAACAATGAGCAGTTCTTC. Protein sequence: CASTLGLWNNEQFF.

This clonotype was detected ten times or more. The chain employs TRBV5-4 and TRBJ2-3; TRBD2 agrees at 7 bases. The V and J ends lost 2 bases and 1 base, in that order; junction bases with no gene match: 4. The CDR3 is 15 residues long. CDR1 is SGHNT and CDR2 is YYREEE in the germline V gene (reference sequence). CDR3 protein: CASSLSTSGTDTQYF. The CDR3 nucleotides are TGTGCCAGCAGCTTAAGTACTAGCGGCACAGATACGCAGTATTTT. The variable domain in full, with the rest retrieved from reference TRBV5-4 and TRBJ2-3, is ETGVTQSPTHLIKTRGQQVTLRCSSQSGHNTVSWYQQALGQGPQFIFQYYREEENGRGNFPPRFSGLQFPNYSSELNVNALELDDSALYLCASSLSTSGTDTQYFGPGTRLTVL.

Note on this clonotype: A read error may be the cause here, since a much bigger clone is one base away. The CDR3 loop reads CASILYSGTSGAYEQYF. In DNA, the CDR3 is TGTGCCAGCATCTTATATTCGGGGACTAGCGGAGCATACGAGCAGTACTTC. The gene calls are TRBV7-2 and TRBJ2-7; 11 bases are shared with TRBD2. This CDR3 has 17 amino acids. Germline values: CDR1 SGHTA, CDR2 FQGNSA.